The rows below give T cell receptor beta chains drawn from one sample of a study of T cell responses to AZD1222 COVID-19 vaccine. The assay was immunoSEQ multiplex PCR, and TCRdb's table has in-frame clones only and misses some. The repertoire consists of some 120,000 clones, with around 89% occurring once and the leading ten covering roughly 8.9%. The source material was peripheral blood, sampled 28 days after the second AZD1222 dose. These receptor sequences come from an adult who received the AZD1222 COVID-19 vaccine. CDR3s leave out the opening cysteine and the closing phenylalanine or tryptophan.

>TRBV6-6|TRBJ1-2
ASSQGGTLNYGYT
>TRBV13|TRBJ2-7
ASSLGGGRIYEQY
>TRBV30|TRBJ1-5
AWSATKNQPQH
>TRBV7-2|TRBJ2-1
ASSPDYSSYNEQF
>TRBV9|TRBJ2-1
ASSVGASGNNEQF
>TRBV12-3/TRBV12-4|TRBJ2-7
ASSLARIHEQY
>TRBV18|TRBJ1-5
ASSPQGDQPQH
>TRBV7-2|TRBJ1-5
ASSLSRESNQPQH
>TRBV11-1|TRBJ2-1
ASSLDPSYNEQF
>TRBV7-9|TRBJ1-2
ASSPGQGGYGYT
>TRBV6-1|TRBJ2-5
ASAEGRETQY
>TRBV27|TRBJ2-7
ASSLPGHYEQY
>TRBV5-1|TRBJ2-1
ASSLIATGYNEQF
>TRBV7-9|TRBJ2-1
ASSPQGQRAGGQF
>TRBV9|TRBJ2-1
ASSVAGTGNNEQF
>TRBV6-2/TRBV6-3|TRBJ1-5
ASSPRGGVDQPQH
>TRBV5-4|TRBJ2-3
ASSLTLANTQY